Shown below are 30 T cell receptor beta chains from a single sample sequenced in a study of immune evolution from preneoplasia to lung adenocarcinoma. Profiling relied on immunoSEQ multiplex PCR, and the TCRdb table lists in-frame clones only, not all of them. The profile shows some 5,100 clones, around 85% of them singletons. The sample consisted of FFPE normal lung tissue adjacent to the tumor. Receptor source: a person aged 50-75 years with lung adenocarcinoma.

V and J are TRBV2 and TRBJ2-2; unclear D gene. CDR1 is SNHLY and CDR2 is FYNNEI in the germline V gene. This CDR3 contains 13 residues. The V and J ends lost 2 bases and 6 bases respectively, with 7 bases between them. CDR3 amino acids: CASSELGAGELFF. Here the CDR3 DNA reads TGTGCCAGCAGTGAATTAGGTGCCGGGGAGCTGTTTTTT.

V and J are TRBV2 and TRBJ2-1; D gene uncertain. CDR1 SNHLY and CDR2 FYNNEI come from the germline V gene. CDR3 length: 12 residues. The V and J ends lost 4 bases and 5 bases respectively, with 6 bases between them. CDR3 protein: CASSGRHNEQFF. Written as DNA, the CDR3 is TGTGCCAGCAGTGGAAGACACAATGAGCAGTTCTTC.

This chain uses TRBV5-5 with TRBJ2-2; 8 bases are a match to TRBD2. The CDR3 runs to 14 residues. V shed 6 bases, J shed 7 bases, and the junction held 8 bases outside the gene matches. CDR1 SGHKS and CDR2 YYEKEE come from the germline V gene (reference sequence). The DNA of the CDR3 is TGTGCCAGCAAGCACAGCAGCGGGAGCGGGGAGCTGTTTTTT. Its protein is CASKHSSGSGELFF.

The chain combines TRBV27 with TRBJ1-5; tentatively, D is TRBD1 (5 bases). V lost 6 bases and J 6 bases, leaving 18 bases between the germline ends. Germline V lookup: CDR1 MNHEY, CDR2 SMNVEV (reference sequence). The CDR3 has 15 amino acids. DNA of the CDR3: TGTGCCAGCAGACCGGGCTTGGGTGGGGGTCAGCCCCAGCATTTT. Protein: CASRPGLGGGQPQHF.

This clone has just a few counts. At one end the junction does not follow the germline gene, possibly because of a read error. This chain joins TRBV2 and TRBJ1-6; D not certain. This CDR3 is 13 amino acids long. CDR1 is SNHLY and CDR2 is FYNNEI in the germline V gene. This CDR3 reads CANSGQDNSPLHF. The CDR3 nucleotides read TGTGCCAACAGTGGCCAGGATAATTCACCCCTCCACTTT.

The chain uses TRBV30 and TRBJ1-4; 8 nucleotides line up with TRBD1. The CDR3 sequence is 13 residues long. Germline V gives CDR1 GTSNPN, CDR2 SVGIG (reference sequence). Germline trimming cut 2 bases from V and 5 bases from J; bases unmatched to any gene: 1. The CDR3 bases are TGTGCCTGGAGTCGGGACAGGAATGAAAAACTGTTTTTT. Translated: CAWSRDRNEKLFF.

This chain uses TRBV4-1 with TRBJ1-5; D possibly corresponds to TRBD1 (6 bases). There are 15 residues in the CDR3. V shed 1 base and J shed 6 bases, with 13 bases lying between them. CDR1 is MGHRA, CDR2 YSYEKL, per germline. The CDR3 loop reads CASSQVSGDGQPQHF. DNA of the CDR3: TGCGCCAGCAGCCAAGTTTCAGGGGATGGTCAGCCCCAGCATTTT.

V and J are TRBV6-5 and TRBJ1-5, with D hard to call. Germline CDR1 reads MNHEY; CDR2 reads SVGAGI. This CDR3 spans 15 amino acids. Trimming took off 0 bases at V and 0 bases at J, with 6 bases between the two ends. The CDR3 DNA sequence: TGTGCCAGCAGTTACTCGCTGGATAGCAATCAGCCCCAGCATTTT. Encoded protein: CASSYSLDSNQPQHF.

In this sample, this clone turned up a few times. The V and J genes are TRBV28 and TRBJ1-2; D might be TRBD1 (6 bases). Germline CDR1 and CDR2: MDHEN and SYDVKM. The CDR3 length is 14 residues. Trimming took off 4 bases at V and 5 bases at J, with 14 bases between the two ends. The CDR3 protein is CASSSHRVRYGYTF. DNA for the CDR3: TGTGCCAGCAGTTCCCACAGGGTACGATATGGCTACACCTTC.

V is TRBV29-1 and J is TRBJ1-1; D gene ambiguous. The V gene's germline CDR1 is SQVTM and CDR2 ANQGSEA. Deletions cut 7 bases from V and 0 bases from J, with 12 bases between. The CDR3 consists of 13 residues. The CDR3 spells CSAAGIVNTEAFF. CDR3 nucleotides: TGCAGCGCCGCCGGAATAGTGAACACTGAAGCTTTCTTT.

This chain uses TRBV4-1 with TRBJ2-3, with D uncertain. The CDR3 has 16 amino acids. In germline, CDR1 is MGHRA, CDR2 YSYEKL. The ends were cut back, 0 bases at V and 0 bases at J, with 10 bases in the middle. CDR3: CASSQESAASTDTQYF. In DNA form, the CDR3 reads TGCGCCAGCAGCCAAGAATCGGCGGCAAGCACAGATACGCAGTATTTT.

CDR3 sequence: CASSLDGASSYEQYF. The CDR3, as DNA: TGCGCCAGCAGCTTGGATGGAGCATCTTCCTACGAGCAGTACTTC. The chain couples TRBV5-1 to TRBJ2-7, with D unclear. The CDR3 consists of 15 residues. The V and J ends lost 0 bases and 1 base respectively, with 11 bases between them. Germline V gene data show CDR1 as SGHRS and CDR2 as YFSETQ.

The chain employs TRBV11-2 and TRBJ1-5, with unresolved D. Germline CDR1 reads SGHAT; CDR2 reads FQNNGV. The V gene lost 5 bases and the J gene lost 7 bases, with 15 bases spanning the gap. The CDR3 has 14 amino acids. DNA of the CDR3: TGTGCCAGCAGCGCAAACGCGGTCGCCCAGCCCCAGCATTTT. Protein sequence: CASSANAVAQPQHF.

The chain employs TRBV28 and TRBJ1-1; D ambiguous. CDR1 and CDR2 (germline): MDHEN, SYDVKM. This CDR3 comprises 14 residues. V was trimmed by 1 base and J by 6 bases, leaving 12 bases between them. In DNA form, the CDR3 reads TGTGCCAGCAGTTTATCGGGAGGGAGCGCTGAAGCTTTCTTT. This sequence encodes CASSLSGGSAEAFF.

The rearrangement links TRBV6-6 to TRBJ2-6, with a possible D match to TRBD1 (6 bases). The germline V gene encodes CDR1 MNHNY and CDR2 SVGAGI (reference sequence). CDR3 size: 16 residues. Trimming cost V 0 bases and J 9 bases, with 15 bases left between them. The DNA of the CDR3 is TGTGCCAGCAGTTACTCAAAGGGACAAGCGTACAACGTCCTGACTTTC. This codes for CASSYSKGQAYNVLTF.

The rearrangement uses TRBV5-4 and TRBJ1-1, with 10 positions matching TRBD1. There are 12 residues in the CDR3. Germline CDR1 is SGHNT and CDR2 is YYREEE (reference sequence). Losses at the gene ends were 4 bases for V and 9 bases for J; bases not matched to a gene: 3. The CDR3 DNA sequence: TGTGCCAGCAGCCTGACAGGGGGCCAAGCTTTCTTT. Protein sequence: CASSLTGGQAFF. The full variable domain, rest sourced from reference TRBV5-4 and TRBJ1-1, is ETGVTQSPTHLIKTRGQQVTLRCSSQSGHNTVSWYQQALGQGPQFIFQYYREEENGRGNFPPRFSGLQFPNYSSELNVNALELDDSALYLCASSLTGGQAFFGQGTRLTVV.

The chain has TRBV2 and TRBJ2-5; 9 bases fit TRBD1. The CDR3 is made up of 15 amino acids. Germline loops: CDR1 SNHLY, CDR2 FYNNEI. Unmatched junction bases numbered 5, after V lost 5 bases and J lost 1 base. CDR3 residues: CASSRQGGPQETQYF. The CDR3 nucleotides read TGTGCCAGCAGTCGACAGGGGGGCCCCCAAGAGACCCAGTACTTC.

The V and J genes are TRBV28 and TRBJ2-1, with D possibly TRBD2 on 6 matching bases. Deletions cut 2 bases from V and 6 bases from J, with 11 bases between. CDR1 MDHEN and CDR2 SYDVKM come from the germline V gene. The CDR3 contains 14 residues. Here the CDR3 reads CASSLVREANEQFF. CDR3 in DNA: TGTGCCAGCAGTTTAGTCAGGGAGGCCAATGAGCAGTTCTTC.

This clone was counted between two and nine times. The chain uses TRBV29-1 and TRBJ1-1, with 9 nucleotides matching TRBD1. V was pared by 6 bases and J by 10 bases, with 6 bases of the junction left unmatched. Germline loops: CDR1 SQVTM, CDR2 ANQGSEA. The CDR3 runs 11 residues. The CDR3 spells CSVAGTGLAFF. CDR3 bases: TGCAGCGTGGCCGGGACAGGGTTAGCTTTCTTT.

CDR3 nucleotide sequence: TGCGCCAGCAGGGACAGGGTGGACTATGGCTACACCTTC. Its translation is CASRDRVDYGYTF. The genes are TRBV5-1 and TRBJ1-2; 8 bases line up with TRBD1. From germline, CDR1 is SGHRS and CDR2 YFSETQ. After removal of 5 bases from V and 3 bases from J, the junction contained 3 bases not matched to a gene. The CDR3 totals 13 residues.

This clone showed up just a few times. The chain has TRBV11-3 and TRBJ2-4, with TRBD1 matching over 7 bases. The CDR3 is made up of 16 amino acids. Per germline, CDR1 SGHNT and CDR2 YENEEA. The trim removed 2 bases at V and 0 bases at J, leaving 4 bases unmatched. CDR3 DNA: TGTGCCAGCAGCTTATATCAGGGGGTAGCCAAAAACATTCAGTACTTC. Protein product: CASSLYQGVAKNIQYF.

This clone was seen just once. The chain carries TRBV7-8 and TRBJ1-5, with TRBD1 as a possible D gene (6 bases). V was pared by 4 bases and J by 2 bases, with 12 bases between. CDR1 is SGHVS and CDR2 is FQNEAQ in the germline V gene. CDR3 length equals 15 residues. This CDR3 is CASSSLTGRNQPQHF. CDR3 sequence (DNA): TGTGCCAGCAGCTCCTTGACAGGTCGCAATCAGCCCCAGCATTTT.

This clone has just a few counts. The V gene is TRBV11-2, the J gene TRBJ2-3; TRBD2 matches at 14 bases. CDR3 length: 17 residues. Losses at the gene ends were 3 bases for V and 4 bases for J; bases not matched to a gene: 6. Germline V gives CDR1 SGHAT, CDR2 FQNNGV. The CDR3 sequence is CASSFVRGLAGADTQYF. DNA for the CDR3: TGTGCCAGCAGCTTTGTAAGGGGACTAGCGGGAGCAGATACGCAGTATTTT.

This chain joins TRBV7-9 and TRBJ2-7, with 10 bases identical to TRBD1. The CDR3 loop spans 16 amino acids. Losses at the gene ends were 2 bases for V and 2 bases for J; bases not matched to a gene: 6. Per germline, CDR1 SEHNR and CDR2 FQNEAQ (reference sequence). The CDR3 DNA sequence: TGTGCCAGCAGCTTACTACCGGGACAGGGGACCTACGAGCAGTACTTC. As protein: CASSLLPGQGTYEQYF.

The J gene is TRBJ1-1, the V gene TRBV5-1; 9 bases map to TRBD1. Germline V gives CDR1 SGHRS, CDR2 YFSETQ. V gave up 0 bases and J gave up 5 bases; unmatched junction bases: 5. The CDR3 is 15 amino acids. CDR3 sequence (DNA): TGCGCCAGCAGCTTGGAAGCGACAGGGGGAACTGAAGCTTTCTTT. Amino acids: CASSLEATGGTEAFF.

The chain has TRBV6-1 and TRBJ2-1; tentative D call: TRBD2 (5 bases). The V end was cut by 2 bases, the J end by 5 bases, with 16 bases between. This CDR3 has 16 residues. The V gene's germline CDR1 is MNHNS and CDR2 SASEGT. DNA for the CDR3: TGTGCCAGCAGTGAAAGGCAGGACTTGATCAACAATGAGCAGTTCTTC. Protein product: CASSERQDLINNEQFF.

This clone was counted between two and nine times. The chain employs TRBV7-2 and TRBJ1-1, with a tentative D call TRBD1 (5 bases). The V end lost 2 bases, the J end lost 1 base, and 11 bases lay between the germline ends. Germline lookup yields CDR1 SGHTA and CDR2 FQGNSA. The CDR3 runs 15 residues. The CDR3 DNA sequence: TGTGCCAGCAGCTTAATGGGACCATCGAACACTGAAGCTTTCTTT. Protein product: CASSLMGPSNTEAFF. Based on the CDR3 plus reference TRBV7-2 and TRBJ1-1, the full variable domain is GAGVSQSPSNKVTEKGKDVELRCDPISGHTALYWYRQSLGQGLEFLIYFQGNSAPDKSGLPSDRFSAERTGGSVSTLTIQRTQQEDSAVYLCASSLMGPSNTEAFFGQGTRLTVV.

The chain couples TRBV30 to TRBJ1-2; D is undetermined. Trimming removed 1 base at V and 6 bases at J, with 12 bases between. The CDR3 covers 13 residues. Germline V gives CDR1 GTSNPN, CDR2 SVGIG (reference sequence). This chain's CDR3 is CAWSAVLLNGYTF. CDR3 bases: TGTGCCTGGAGTGCGGTCTTATTAAATGGCTACACCTTC.

This clone turned up a few times. This chain uses TRBV27 with TRBJ2-1; 8 positions match TRBD2. Germline loops: CDR1 MNHEY, CDR2 SMNVEV (reference sequence). CDR3 length: 14 residues. The junction had 8 bases not matched to a gene; V was cut back by 5 bases and J by 8 bases. The CDR3 DNA sequence: TGTGCCAGCAGTCCGGGACTAGGGTCGTATGAGCAGTTCTTC. It encodes CASSPGLGSYEQFF.

The chain links TRBV11-3 to TRBJ2-3, with D tentatively TRBD1 or TRBD2 (6 bases each). The V end was cut by 1 base, the J end by 4 bases, with 15 bases between. The CDR3 length is 16 residues. Germline V lookup: CDR1 SGHNT, CDR2 YENEEA. The CDR3 protein is CASSLGGASRADTQYF. CDR3 coding DNA: TGTGCCAGCAGCTTAGGGGGGGCCTCAAGGGCAGATACGCAGTATTTT.